The rows below give T cell receptor beta chains drawn from one sample of a study of cytomegalovirus exposure and HLA in healthy donors. TCRdb's table, derived via immunoSEQ multiplex PCR, lists solely in-frame clones and lacks some. Here the sample spans more than 250,000 clones, 70% to 90% being singletons. Specimen: PBMCs. The receptor set was obtained from a woman aged 18-29 years in good health and CMV-seronegative. The conserved cysteine and the conserved F or W are not part of the CDR3 here.

J | V | CDR3
TRBJ1-1 | TRBV18 | ASSPQEPGTQAF
TRBJ2-5 | TRBV18 | ASSTSEETQY
TRBJ2-1 | TRBV13 | ASSYPTGTSGDSSYNEQF
TRBJ2-1 | TRBV29-1 | SVEGDRGLAYNEQF
TRBJ1-2 | TRBV9 | ASSGQTGGGYGYT
TRBJ1-1 | TRBV6-6 | ASNPQGGPTEAF
TRBJ2-1 | TRBV5-6 | ASSFGLAGGLKF
TRBJ2-2 | TRBV5-1 | ASTIEGGARRELF
TRBJ2-7 | TRBV27 | ASIGGRRDEQY
TRBJ2-1 | TRBV10-3 | AISPWATNNEQF
TRBJ2-5 | TRBV9 | ASSGLKETQY
TRBJ1-5 | TRBV19 | ASSTPGTGKYNQPQH
TRBJ1-1 | TRBV19 | ASSSWDRDTEAF
TRBJ2-1 | TRBV27 | ASSSASGGGYRSYNEQF
TRBJ1-1 | TRBV4-1 | ASNQGLAQGRGTEAF
TRBJ2-7 | TRBV30 | AWSGQGATYEQY
TRBJ2-7 | TRBV2 | ASSGFSSYEQY
TRBJ1-5 | TRBV2 | ASSEGGDPNQPQH
TRBJ1-5 | TRBV19 | ASSLQGASNQPQH
TRBJ1-1 | TRBV7-9 | SSSHRDSLNTEAF
TRBJ2-5 | TRBV2 | ATEASFQETQY
TRBJ1-1 | TRBV2 | ASSEPPVGSGTEAF
TRBJ2-3 | TRBV5-4 | ASSPSGGQGGATQY
TRBJ1-1 | TRBV2 | ASSEAQWNTEAF
TRBJ1-3 | TRBV2 | ASSPGGRGNTIY
TRBJ2-7 | TRBV30 | AWSVRVQGGSYEQY
TRBJ1-2 | TRBV9 | ASSEGTGANGFYGYT
TRBJ2-1 | TRBV4-1 | ASRDGRAGYNEQF
TRBJ2-1 | TRBV5-6 | ASSGSDEQF
TRBJ1-1 | TRBV5-4 | ASSPRQPNTEAF
TRBJ2-7 | TRBV9 | ASSEGAGQAYEQY
TRBJ1-6 | TRBV5-1 | ASTNGQANSPLH
TRBJ2-7 | TRBV6-1 | ASSEVGGSYEQY
TRBJ2-3 | TRBV25-1 | ASSDVLAGGLDTQY
TRBJ2-1 | TRBV18 | ASSPVEAAVFDNEQF
TRBJ1-2 | TRBV4-1 | ASSRDQGAGYT
TRBJ1-1 | TRBV27 | ASSKDNRGQGNTEAF
TRBJ2-5 | TRBV9 | ASSVELAGGLETQY
NA | TRBV6-5 | ASRHYPGTVDEQY
TRBJ1-1 | TRBV5-8 | ASSSRQEAF
TRBJ2-7 | TRBV9 | ASSVGELVSEQY
TRBJ2-7 | TRBV5-6 | ASSSGQTEQY
TRBJ2-1 | TRBV27 | ASSLRTGGYNEQF
TRBJ1-1 | TRBV19 | ASSIYSGSEAF
TRBJ2-7 | TRBV30 | AWSVGPVYEQY
TRBJ2-1 | TRBV30 | AWSVLRVEQF
TRBJ2-7 | TRBV19 | ASSIQSVFYEQY
TRBJ2-3 | TRBV7-9 | SSSLQGLAGGTDTQY
TRBJ1-2 | TRBV6-1 | ASSVSVGQGYGYT
TRBJ1-2 | TRBV7-8 | ASRAGAGSYGYT
TRBJ1-5 | TRBV10-2 | ASSETGGNQPQH
TRBJ2-1 | TRBV18 | ASSPDTGSNEQF
TRBJ2-1 | TRBV30 | AWSVAGESGQF
TRBJ2-1 | TRBV7-9 | ASSLAGGRYEQF
TRBJ2-5 | TRBV5-5 | ASSFTTSFLGETQY
NA | TRBV4-1 | ASSGPGLAREQY
TRBJ1-5 | TRBV27 | ASSLGTYSNQPQH
TRBJ2-7 | TRBV6-5 | ASSVTGSAYEQY
TRBJ2-4 | TRBV6-5 | ASSPQVGNIQY
TRBJ2-1 | TRBV6-5 | ASSPPLTAYNEQF